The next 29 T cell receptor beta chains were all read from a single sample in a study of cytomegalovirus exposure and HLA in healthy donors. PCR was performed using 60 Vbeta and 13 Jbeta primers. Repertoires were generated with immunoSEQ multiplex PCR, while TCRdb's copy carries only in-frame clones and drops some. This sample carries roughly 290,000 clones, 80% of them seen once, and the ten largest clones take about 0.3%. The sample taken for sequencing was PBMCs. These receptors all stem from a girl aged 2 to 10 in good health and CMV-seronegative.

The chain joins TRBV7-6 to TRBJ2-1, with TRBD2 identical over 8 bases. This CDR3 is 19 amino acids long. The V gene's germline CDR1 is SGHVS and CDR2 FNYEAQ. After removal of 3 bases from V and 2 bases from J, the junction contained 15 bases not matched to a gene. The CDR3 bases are TGTGCCAGCAGCTTCGGCCCCCCGACGTGGCGGGGGGCCTACAATGAGCAGTTCTTC. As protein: CASSFGPPTWRGAYNEQFF.

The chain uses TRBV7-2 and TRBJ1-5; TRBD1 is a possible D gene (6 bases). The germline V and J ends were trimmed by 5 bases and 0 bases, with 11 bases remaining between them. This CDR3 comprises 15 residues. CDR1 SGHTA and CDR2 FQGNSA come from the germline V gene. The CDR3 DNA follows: TGTGCCAGCAGCAAACAGGGTTATAGCAATCAGCCCCAGCATTTT. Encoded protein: CASSKQGYSNQPQHF.

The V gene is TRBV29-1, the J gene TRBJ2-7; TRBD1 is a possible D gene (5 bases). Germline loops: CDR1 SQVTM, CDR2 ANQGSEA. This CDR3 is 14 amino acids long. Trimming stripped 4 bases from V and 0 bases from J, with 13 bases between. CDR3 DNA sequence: TGCAGCGTTGGTGGCAGGGTAAGCTCCTACGAGCAGTACTTC. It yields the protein CSVGGRVSSYEQYF.

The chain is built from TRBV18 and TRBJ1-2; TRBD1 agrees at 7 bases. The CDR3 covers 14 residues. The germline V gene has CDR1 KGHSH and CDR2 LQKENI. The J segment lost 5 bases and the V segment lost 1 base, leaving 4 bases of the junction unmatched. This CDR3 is CASSPRDSGYGYTF. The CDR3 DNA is TGTGCCAGCTCACCACGGGACAGCGGGTATGGCTACACCTTC.

DNA for the CDR3: TGTGCCAGCAGTGAAACCCTTCGGGGGAAACTGTTTTTT. Its translation is CASSETLRGKLFF. The J gene is TRBJ1-4, the V gene TRBV2; D is possibly TRBD1 (5 bases). CDR1 and CDR2 from the germline V gene are SNHLY and FYNNEI. V was cut by 2 bases and J by 11 bases, with 12 bases left in between. The CDR3 is 13 residues long.

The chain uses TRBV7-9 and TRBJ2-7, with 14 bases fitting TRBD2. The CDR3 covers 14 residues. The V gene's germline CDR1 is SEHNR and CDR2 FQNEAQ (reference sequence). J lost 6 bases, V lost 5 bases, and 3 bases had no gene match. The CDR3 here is CASSPGLAGAEQYF. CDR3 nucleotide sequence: TGTGCCAGCAGCCCGGGACTAGCGGGGGCCGAGCAGTACTTC.

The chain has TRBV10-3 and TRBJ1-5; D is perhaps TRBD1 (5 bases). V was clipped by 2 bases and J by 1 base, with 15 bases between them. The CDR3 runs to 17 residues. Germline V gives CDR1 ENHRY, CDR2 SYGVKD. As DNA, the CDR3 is TGTGCCATCAGTGAGGGGACTGACACTCTCAGCAATCAGCCCCAGCATTTT. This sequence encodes CAISEGTDTLSNQPQHF.

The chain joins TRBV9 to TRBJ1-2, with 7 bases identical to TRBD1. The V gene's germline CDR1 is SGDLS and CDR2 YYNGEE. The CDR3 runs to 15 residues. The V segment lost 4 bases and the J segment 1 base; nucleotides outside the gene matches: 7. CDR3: CASSPSTGINYGYTF. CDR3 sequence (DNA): TGTGCCAGCAGCCCCTCGACAGGGATTAACTATGGCTACACCTTC.

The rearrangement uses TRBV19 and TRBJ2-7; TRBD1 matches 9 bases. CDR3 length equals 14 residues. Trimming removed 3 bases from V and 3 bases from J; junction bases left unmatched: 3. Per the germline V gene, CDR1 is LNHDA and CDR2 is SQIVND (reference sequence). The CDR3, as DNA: TGTGCCAGTAGTATGGGGACAGGGAACTACGAGCAGTACTTC. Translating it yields CASSMGTGNYEQYF. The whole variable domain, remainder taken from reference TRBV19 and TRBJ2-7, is DGGITQSPKYLFRKEGQNVTLSCEQNLNHDAMYWYRQDPGQGLRLIYYSQIVNDFQKGDIAEGYSVSREKKESFPLTVTSAQKNPTAFYLCASSMGTGNYEQYFGPGTRLTVT.

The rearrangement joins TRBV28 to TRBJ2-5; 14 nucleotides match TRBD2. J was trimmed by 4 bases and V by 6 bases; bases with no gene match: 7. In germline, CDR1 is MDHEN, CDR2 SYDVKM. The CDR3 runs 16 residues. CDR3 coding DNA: TGTGCCAGCAGGCTGACTAGCGGGAGGGCGGGAGAGACCCAGTACTTC. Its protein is CASRLTSGRAGETQYF.

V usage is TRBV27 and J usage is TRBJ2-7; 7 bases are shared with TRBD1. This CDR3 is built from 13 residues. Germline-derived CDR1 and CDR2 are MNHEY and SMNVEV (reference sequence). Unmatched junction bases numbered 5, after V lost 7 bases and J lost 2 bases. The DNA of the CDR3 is TGTGCCAGCATAGGACAGGACCCCTACGAGCAGTACTTC. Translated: CASIGQDPYEQYF.

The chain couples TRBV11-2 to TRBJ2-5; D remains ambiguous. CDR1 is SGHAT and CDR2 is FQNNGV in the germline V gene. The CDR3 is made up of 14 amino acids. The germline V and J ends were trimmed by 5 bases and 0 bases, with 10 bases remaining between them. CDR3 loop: CASSLVSYQETQYF. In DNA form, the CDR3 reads TGTGCCAGCAGCCTTGTCTCGTACCAAGAGACCCAGTACTTC.

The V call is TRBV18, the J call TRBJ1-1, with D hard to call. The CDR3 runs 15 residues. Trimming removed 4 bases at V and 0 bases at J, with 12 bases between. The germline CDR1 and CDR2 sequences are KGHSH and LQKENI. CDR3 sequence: CASSLNGNMNTEAFF. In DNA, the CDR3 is TGTGCCAGCTCACTTAACGGGAACATGAACACTGAAGCTTTCTTT.

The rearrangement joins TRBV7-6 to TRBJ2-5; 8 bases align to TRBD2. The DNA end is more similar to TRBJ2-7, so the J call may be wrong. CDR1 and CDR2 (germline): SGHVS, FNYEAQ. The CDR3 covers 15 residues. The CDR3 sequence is CASSRGRIEGYEQYF. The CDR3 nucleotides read TGTGCCAGCAGCCGCGGGAGGATCGAAGGCTACGAGCAGTACTTC.

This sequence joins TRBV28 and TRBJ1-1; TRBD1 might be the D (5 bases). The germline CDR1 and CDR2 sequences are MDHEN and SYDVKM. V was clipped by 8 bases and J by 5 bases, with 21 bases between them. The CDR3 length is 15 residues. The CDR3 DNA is TGTGCCAGCTCCCCTGGGGGAGGTGTGAGGACTGAAGCTTTCTTT. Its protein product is CASSPGGGVRTEAFF.

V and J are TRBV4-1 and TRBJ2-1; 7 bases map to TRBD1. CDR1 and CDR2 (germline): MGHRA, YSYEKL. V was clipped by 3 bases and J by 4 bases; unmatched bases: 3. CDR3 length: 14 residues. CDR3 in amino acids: CASSHGTAYNEQFF. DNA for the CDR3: TGCGCCAGCAGCCATGGGACAGCATACAATGAGCAGTTCTTC.

This chain's CDR3 is CASSLAGHLGGYEQYF. In nucleotides, the CDR3 is TGTGCCAGCAGCTTAGCTGGACACCTAGGGGGATACGAGCAGTACTTC. The chain has TRBV7-8 and TRBJ2-7; D perhaps matches TRBD1 (6 bases). V lost 0 bases, J lost 4 bases, and 16 bases lay in between. The CDR3 covers 16 residues. Germline CDR1 is SGHVS and CDR2 is FQNEAQ.

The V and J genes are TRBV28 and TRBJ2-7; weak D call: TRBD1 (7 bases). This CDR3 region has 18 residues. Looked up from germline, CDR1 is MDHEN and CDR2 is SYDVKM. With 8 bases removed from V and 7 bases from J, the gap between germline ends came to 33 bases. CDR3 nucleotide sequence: TGTGCCAGCCCTTCTGGGACAGAAGGGCCTAGCGATTCGCGTGAGCAGTACTTC. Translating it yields CASPSGTEGPSDSREQYF.

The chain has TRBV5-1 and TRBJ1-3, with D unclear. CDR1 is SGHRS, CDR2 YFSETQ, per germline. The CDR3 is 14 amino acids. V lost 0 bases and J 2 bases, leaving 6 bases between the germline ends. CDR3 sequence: CASSLGTPGNTIYF. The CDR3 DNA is TGCGCCAGCAGCTTGGGCACTCCTGGAAACACCATATATTTT. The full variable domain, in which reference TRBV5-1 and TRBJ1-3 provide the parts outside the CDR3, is KAGVTQTPRYLIKTRGQQVTLSCSPISGHRSVSWYQQTPGQGLQFLFEYFSETQRNKGNFPGRFSGRQFSNSRSEMNVSTLELGDSALYLCASSLGTPGNTIYFGEGSWLTVV.

The CDR3 protein is CASSLFERPPGQGPPNYGYTF. The CDR3 nucleotides read TGCGCCAGCAGCTTGTTCGAAAGACCTCCGGGACAGGGCCCCCCTAACTATGGCTACACCTTC. V gene TRBV5-1 combines with J gene TRBJ1-2; 9 bases agree with TRBD1. CDR1 and CDR2 from the germline V gene are SGHRS and YFSETQ. This CDR3 contains 21 residues. Trimming took 1 base from V and 0 from J; bases not matched to a gene: 19.

In DNA, the CDR3 is TGTGCCAGCAGCGTAGAGACAGGGCTCCCAGATACGCAGTATTTT. It encodes CASSVETGLPDTQYF. The chain carries TRBV9 and TRBJ2-3; 7 nucleotides match TRBD1. The CDR3 covers 15 residues. The junction had 5 bases not matched to a gene; V was cut back by 0 bases and J by 4 bases. CDR1 and CDR2 (germline): SGDLS, YYNGEE.

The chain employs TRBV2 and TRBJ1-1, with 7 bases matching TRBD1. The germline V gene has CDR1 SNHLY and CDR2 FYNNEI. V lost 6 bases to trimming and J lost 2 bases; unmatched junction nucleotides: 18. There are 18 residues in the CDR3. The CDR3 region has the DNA TGTGCCAGCAGGGTCGGAGTACCGACAGGGAATTTCAACACTGAAGCTTTCTTT. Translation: CASRVGVPTGNFNTEAFF.

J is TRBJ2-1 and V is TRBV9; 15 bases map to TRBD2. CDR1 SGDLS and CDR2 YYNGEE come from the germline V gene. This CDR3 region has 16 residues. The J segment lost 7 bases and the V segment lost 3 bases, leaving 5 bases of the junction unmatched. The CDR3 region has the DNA TGTGCCAGCAGCGCGCGGACTAGCGGGAGGGGAAATGAGCAGTTCTTC. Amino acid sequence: CASSARTSGRGNEQFF.

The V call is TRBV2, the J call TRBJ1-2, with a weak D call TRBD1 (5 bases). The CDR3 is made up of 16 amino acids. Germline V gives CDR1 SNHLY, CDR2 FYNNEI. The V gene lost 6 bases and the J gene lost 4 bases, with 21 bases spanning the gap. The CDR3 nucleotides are TGTGCCAGCAGGGGAAGACAGTACGTCCTAGGCTATGGCTACACCTTC. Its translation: CASRGRQYVLGYGYTF.

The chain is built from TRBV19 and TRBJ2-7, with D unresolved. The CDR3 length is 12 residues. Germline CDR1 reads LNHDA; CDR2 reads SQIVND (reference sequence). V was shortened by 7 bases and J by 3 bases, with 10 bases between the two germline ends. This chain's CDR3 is CASTNSRYEQYF. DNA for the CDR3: TGTGCCAGTACCAACTCCCGCTACGAGCAGTACTTC.

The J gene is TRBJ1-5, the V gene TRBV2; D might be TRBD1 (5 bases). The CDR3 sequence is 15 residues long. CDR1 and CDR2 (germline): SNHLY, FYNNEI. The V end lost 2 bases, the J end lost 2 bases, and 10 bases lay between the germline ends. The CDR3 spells CASSESQGGNQPQHF. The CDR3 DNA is TGTGCCAGCAGTGAATCGCAGGGCGGCAATCAGCCCCAGCATTTT.

This CDR3 is CASTNTRGGVGYTF. The CDR3 coding sequence is TGTGCCAGCACTAACACAAGGGGGGGGGTTGGCTACACCTTC. This sequence joins TRBV6-5 and TRBJ1-2, with TRBD1 as a possible D gene (6 bases). The CDR3 covers 14 residues. The V gene's germline CDR1 is MNHEY and CDR2 SVGAGI. Trimming cost V 7 bases and J 7 bases, with 19 bases left between them.

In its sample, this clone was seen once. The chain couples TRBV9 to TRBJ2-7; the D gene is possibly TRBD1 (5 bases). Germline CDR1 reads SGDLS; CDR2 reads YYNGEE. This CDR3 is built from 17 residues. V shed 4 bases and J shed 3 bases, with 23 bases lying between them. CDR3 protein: CASSPRGRAVVNYEQYF. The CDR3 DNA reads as TGTGCCAGCAGCCCAAGGGGCAGGGCGGTCGTCAACTACGAGCAGTACTTC.

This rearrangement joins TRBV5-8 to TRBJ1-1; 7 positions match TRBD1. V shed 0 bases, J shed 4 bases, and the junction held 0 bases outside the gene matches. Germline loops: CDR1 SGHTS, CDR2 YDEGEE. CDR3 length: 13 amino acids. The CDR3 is CASSLDRGTEAFF. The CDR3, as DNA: TGTGCCAGCAGCTTGGACAGGGGCACTGAAGCTTTCTTT.